These 7 T cell receptor beta chains were all obtained from the same sample, sequenced in a study of T cells in Graves' hyperthyroidism and ophthalmopathy. TCR beta CDR3 region amplification was performed from RNA transcripts. A set of HTBI primers served as the primers for a first-round RT-PCR of the TCR CDR3. TCRdb ran MiXCR on the multiplex PCR reads and lists one entry per CDR3 protein. Of more than 250,000 distinct CDR3 sequences in the sample, 15% are singletons; the top ten hold 30% to 35%. Sequencing input: blood. Receptor source: a woman aged 45-59 years with Graves' hyperthyroidism that later progressed to Graves' ophthalmopathy.

This clonotype has at least ten counts. This chain uses TRBV11-2 with TRBJ1-1; D is ambiguous. The germline V gene encodes CDR1 SGHAT and CDR2 FQNNGV. Trimming removed 5 bases at V and 8 bases at J, with 18 bases between. There are 14 residues in the CDR3. The CDR3 protein is CASSTGPKPTEAFF. CDR3 coding DNA: TGTGCCAGCAGCACCGGACCTAAGCCGACCGAAGCTTTCTTT.

This clonotype showed up many times. V is TRBV3-1 and J is TRBJ2-7; D possibly corresponds to TRBD2 (5 bases). The CDR3 is made up of 15 amino acids. Trimming took off 4 bases at V and 3 bases at J, with 16 bases between the two ends. Germline V lookup: CDR1 LGHDT, CDR2 YNNKEL (reference sequence). CDR3 sequence (DNA): TGTGCCAGCAGCCTTTCCGGGATTACCTTCTACGAGCAGTACTTC. It encodes CASSLSGITFYEQYF.

This clonotype was observed many times. The CDR3 loop reads CASTVHDLRDTQYF. CDR3 DNA sequence: TGTGCCAGCACGGTTCACGATCTTCGAGATACGCAGTATTTT. The chain is built from TRBV6-1 and TRBJ2-3, with D uncertain. This CDR3 is 14 amino acids long. V was shortened by 7 bases and J by 5 bases, with 16 bases between the two germline ends. CDR1 is MNHNS, CDR2 SASEGT, per germline.

The V and J genes are TRBV29-1 and TRBJ2-3; no firm D call. The V gene lost 3 bases and the J gene lost 1 base, with 8 bases spanning the gap. This CDR3 spans 13 amino acids. CDR1 is SQVTM, CDR2 ANQGSEA, per germline. Here the CDR3 DNA reads TGCAGCGTTGACCCTGGAGGCACAGATACGCAGTATTTT. Residues: CSVDPGGTDTQYF.

Comment on this clonotype: This clone may be a read error of a much larger clone one base away. This sequence joins TRBV20-1 and TRBJ1-1; 7 bases match TRBD1. CDR1 is DFQATT, CDR2 SNEGSKA, per germline (reference sequence). The V gene end was trimmed by 3 bases and the J gene end by 5 bases; junction bases not matched to a gene: 12. This CDR3 is built from 15 residues. CDR3 sequence (DNA): TGCAGTGCTAGGGGCACAGGGGACGCCCATACTGAAGCTTTCTTT. It yields the protein CSARGTGDAHTEAFF.

The genes are TRBV5-1 and TRBJ1-5; TRBD1 agrees at 7 bases. This CDR3 is 15 amino acids long. CDR1 is SGHRS, CDR2 YFSETQ, per germline. Trimming removed 0 bases from V and 0 bases from J; junction bases left unmatched: 0. CDR3 in amino acids: CASSLGDSSNQPQHF. Here the CDR3 DNA reads TGCGCCAGCAGCTTGGGGGACAGTAGCAATCAGCCCCAGCATTTT.

This clonotype was picked up a small number of times. This chain joins TRBV20-1 and TRBJ2-3, with unresolved D. This CDR3 is built from 15 residues. The V gene's germline CDR1 is DFQATT and CDR2 SNEGSKA (reference sequence). The germline V and J ends were trimmed by 6 bases and 0 bases, with 16 bases remaining between them. The CDR3 nucleotides are TGCAGTGCATCCGTCGGAGATTTAAGCACAGATACGCAGTATTTT. It specifies CSASVGDLSTDTQYF.